The 30 T cell receptor beta chains given below trace back to one sample, sequenced in a study of PD-1 blockade in mismatch repair-deficient tumors. Antigen specificity for these receptors is unknown. The protocol was immunoSEQ multiplex PCR, while the TCRdb copy is restricted to in-frame clones and leaves out a portion. The sample consists of around 13,000 clones, under 90% of them appearing once. The sample's time point: identical approximately 10-day culture without peptide (control). The sequenced sample was cells cultured in vitro, obtained from a patient treated with pembrolizumab. The receptors were sampled from an adult with mismatch repair-deficient cancer.

The sample holds a few counts of this clone. The chain recombines TRBV7-3 with TRBJ2-1, with TRBD2 identical over 8 bases. With V trimmed by 4 bases and J by 4 bases, 6 bases remained unmatched. Germline V lookup: CDR1 SGHTA, CDR2 FQGTGA. The CDR3 spans 15 residues. In DNA, the CDR3 is TGTGCCAGCAGCTCAGAGACTAGCGCGTACAATGAGCAGTTCTTC. It yields the protein CASSSETSAYNEQFF.

The chain couples TRBV5-1 to TRBJ2-7, with 7 bases matching TRBD1. There are 16 residues in the CDR3. CDR1 and CDR2 from the germline V gene are SGHRS and YFSETQ. V was pared by 0 bases and J by 1 base, with 7 bases of the junction left unmatched. CDR3 in amino acids: CASSLGGQAKSYEQYF. CDR3 coding DNA: TGCGCCAGCAGCTTGGGAGGACAGGCCAAATCCTACGAGCAGTACTTC.

The V call is TRBV9, the J call TRBJ1-3, with TRBD1 matching 7 bases. The CDR3 loop spans 16 amino acids. Looked up from germline, CDR1 is SGDLS and CDR2 is YYNGEE. V trimming: 1 base; J trimming: 0 bases; junction bases outside the gene matches: 4. DNA of the CDR3: TGTGCCAGCAGCGTAACAGGGGAAAGCTCTGGAAACACCATATATTTT. Its protein is CASSVTGESSGNTIYF.

The chain has TRBV19 and TRBJ1-2, with 7 bases lining up with TRBD1. The CDR3 length is 17 residues. Germline-derived CDR1 and CDR2 are LNHDA and SQIVND (reference sequence). Trimming removed 6 bases from V and 8 bases from J; junction bases left unmatched: 21. The CDR3 reads CASRGTMGQTARGGYTF. The CDR3 coding sequence is TGTGCCAGTAGGGGGACGATGGGACAGACCGCGCGGGGCGGCTACACCTTC.

About this clone itself: Compared with germline, one end of the junction differs, possibly owing to a read error. V gene TRBV7-2 combines with J gene TRBJ2-7; TRBD2 agrees at 11 bases. The CDR3 consists of 16 residues. Germline V gene sequence: CDR1 SGHTA, CDR2 FQGNSA. The CDR3 coding sequence is TGTGCCAGCAGTTTTGACCATCCCGGGACTAGCGGTTCCAGAGTGTTC. It encodes CASSFDHPGTSGSRVF.

This clone turned up a few times. V and J are TRBV28 and TRBJ1-2; D unresolved. With 6 bases removed from V and 4 bases from J, the gap between germline ends came to 15 bases. The CDR3 runs to 14 residues. The germline CDR1 and CDR2 sequences are MDHEN and SYDVKM. CDR3 protein: CASRIPVAGYGYTF. CDR3 DNA: TGTGCCAGCAGAATACCCGTGGCGGGCTATGGCTACACCTTC.

The chain has TRBV28 and TRBJ2-7; the D is unclear. The germline V and J ends were trimmed by 6 bases and 7 bases, with 16 bases remaining between them. Germline values: CDR1 MDHEN, CDR2 SYDVKM. There are 13 residues in the CDR3. Here the CDR3 DNA reads TGTGCCAGCAGGATCAACGCAGGTTGGGAGCAGTACTTC. This codes for CASRINAGWEQYF.

The CDR3 is CASSQEYRGREKLFF. CDR3 nucleotide sequence: TGCGCCAGCAGCCAAGAATACAGGGGGCGAGAAAAACTGTTTTTT. This rearrangement joins TRBV4-1 to TRBJ1-4; 9 bases align to TRBD1. With V trimmed by 0 bases and J by 8 bases, 4 bases remained unmatched. Germline V lookup: CDR1 MGHRA, CDR2 YSYEKL. The CDR3 is made up of 15 amino acids.

The CDR3 DNA follows: TGCGCCAGCAGCTTGGGGTCTACATTGGGTAATGAAAAACTGTTTTTT. As protein: CASSLGSTLGNEKLFF. This chain links TRBV5-1 with TRBJ1-4; D unclear. This CDR3 region has 16 residues. In germline, CDR1 is SGHRS, CDR2 YFSETQ. Trimming cost V 0 bases and J 4 bases, with 13 bases left between them.

The chain couples TRBV6-6 to TRBJ1-4, with 7 bases aligning to TRBD1. This CDR3 spans 15 amino acids. V trimming: 6 bases; J trimming: 0 bases; junction bases outside the gene matches: 4. Germline loops: CDR1 MNHNY, CDR2 SVGAGI (reference sequence). DNA for the CDR3: TGTGCCAGCAGCCTGACAGGGTCAACTAATGAAAAACTGTTTTTT. Residues: CASSLTGSTNEKLFF.

This chain connects TRBV5-1 to TRBJ2-5; D could derive from TRBD1 or TRBD2 (5 bases each). From germline, CDR1 is SGHRS and CDR2 YFSETQ. The CDR3 sequence is 15 residues long. V lost 0 bases to trimming and J lost 5 bases, with 14 bases between them. CDR3 DNA: TGCGCCAGCAGCTTGGGTAGACGAGGGGACGAGACCCAGTACTTC. Protein sequence: CASSLGRRGDETQYF.

CDR3 sequence reads: CASSLRTSGSDEQFF. The CDR3 region has the DNA TGTGCCAGCAGTCTTCGGACTAGCGGTTCCGATGAGCAGTTCTTC. This chain uses TRBV5-5 with TRBJ2-1; TRBD2 matches 10 bases. Germline V lookup: CDR1 SGHKS, CDR2 YYEKEE (reference sequence). This CDR3 has 15 residues. The ends lost 5 bases at V and 8 bases at J; junction bases unmatched: 10. Variable domain in full (rest from reference TRBV5-5 and TRBJ2-1): DAGVTQSPTHLIKTRGQQVTLRCSPISGHKSVSWYQQVLGQGPQFIFQYYEKEERGRGNFPDRFSARQFPNYSSELNVNALLLGDSALYLCASSLRTSGSDEQFFGPGTRLTVL.

This chain joins TRBV28 and TRBJ1-4, with 7 nucleotides matching TRBD1. Germline V gene data show CDR1 as MDHEN and CDR2 as SYDVKM. CDR3 length: 14 amino acids. V shed 7 bases and J 6 bases; nucleotides not matched to a gene: 8. CDR3 nucleotides: TGTGCCAGCACTCCGGCAGGGGGGTATGAAAAACTGTTTTTT. Amino acids: CASTPAGGYEKLFF.

CDR3 protein: CASSWGRQGSNQPQHF. The CDR3 nucleotides read TGTGCCAGCAGTTGGGGGCGACAGGGAAGCAATCAGCCCCAGCATTTT. V usage is TRBV6-5 and J usage is TRBJ1-5; 7 bases are shared with TRBD1. J was trimmed by 1 base and V by 4 bases; bases with no gene match: 7. This CDR3 is 16 amino acids long. Germline CDR1 is MNHEY and CDR2 is SVGAGI.

The gene calls are TRBV6-1 and TRBJ2-2; TRBD1 agrees at 9 bases. CDR1 is MNHNS, CDR2 SASEGT, per germline. With 0 bases clipped from V and 4 bases from J, the junction kept 0 bases outside the gene matches. The length of the CDR3 is 15 residues. The CDR3 here is CASSEADRGTGELFF. The CDR3 coding sequence is TGTGCCAGCAGTGAAGCGGACAGGGGCACCGGGGAGCTGTTTTTT.

V and J are TRBV19 and TRBJ1-1; D gene uncertain. With 6 bases removed from V and 6 bases from J, the gap between germline ends came to 8 bases. CDR3 length equals 11 residues. From germline, CDR1 is LNHDA and CDR2 SQIVND (reference sequence). The CDR3 spells CASSPLAEAFF. The DNA for the CDR3 is TGTGCCAGTAGCCCCCTTGCTGAAGCTTTCTTT.

V is TRBV19 and J is TRBJ2-1; D gene unclear. Germline CDR1 and CDR2: LNHDA and SQIVND (reference sequence). The CDR3 covers 12 residues. V was pared by 7 bases and J by 4 bases, with 8 bases between. The CDR3 is CASNDRYNEQFF. CDR3 bases: TGTGCCAGTAATGACCGTTACAATGAGCAGTTCTTC.

The chain has TRBV6-5 and TRBJ2-1; perhaps TRBD2 as D (6 bases). The CDR3 loop spans 15 amino acids. Per the germline V gene, CDR1 is MNHEY and CDR2 is SVGAGI. The V and J ends lost 7 bases and 2 bases respectively, with 15 bases between them. CDR3 DNA sequence: TGTGCCAGCACTAGGCGGGATTCGACCTACAATGAGCAGTTCTTC. It translates to CASTRRDSTYNEQFF.

The genes are TRBV11-3 and TRBJ2-7; D is unclear. Trimming left V 2 bases short and J 3 bases short, with 11 bases between. This CDR3 has 14 amino acids. From germline, CDR1 is SGHNT and CDR2 YENEEA. The CDR3 protein is CASSLSRQHYEQYF. CDR3 in DNA: TGTGCCAGCAGCTTAAGTCGCCAGCACTACGAGCAGTACTTC. Using reference TRBV11-3 and TRBJ2-7 for the parts outside the CDR3, the full variable domain is EAGVVQSPRYKIIEKKQPVAFWCNPISGHNTLYWYLQNLGQGPELLIRYENEEAVDDSQLPKDRFSAERLKGVDSTLKIQPAELGDSAVYLCASSLSRQHYEQYFGPGTRLTVT.

The chain couples TRBV4-1 to TRBJ1-1; TRBD1 matches at 7 bases. The germline gives CDR1 MGHRA, CDR2 YSYEKL. V lost 3 bases and J lost 4; bases outside the gene matches: 11. The CDR3 is 16 residues long. CDR3: CASSQGDRAGGTEAFF. CDR3 sequence (DNA): TGCGCCAGCAGCCAGGGAGACAGGGCGGGGGGCACTGAAGCTTTCTTT.

This chain joins TRBV28 and TRBJ1-5; no clear D gene. The V gene lost 5 bases and the J gene lost 4 bases, with 9 bases spanning the gap. The germline gives CDR1 MDHEN, CDR2 SYDVKM. The CDR3 covers 13 residues. The CDR3 sequence is CASSKQLNQPQHF. CDR3 nucleotide sequence: TGTGCCAGCAGTAAACAGTTGAATCAGCCCCAGCATTTT.

The chain joins TRBV5-1 to TRBJ1-2; 9 bases fit TRBD1. Unmatched junction bases numbered 7, after V lost 4 bases and J lost 0 bases. The CDR3 is made up of 16 amino acids. Per the germline V gene, CDR1 is SGHRS and CDR2 is YFSETQ. Written as DNA, the CDR3 is TGCGCCAGCAGCACGGACAGGGGAACAGCTAACTATGGCTACACCTTC. It encodes CASSTDRGTANYGYTF.

V usage is TRBV19 and J usage is TRBJ1-4, with 9 bases aligning to TRBD1. CDR3 length: 16 residues. V shed 4 bases, J shed 6 bases, and the junction held 9 bases outside the gene matches. Germline values: CDR1 LNHDA, CDR2 SQIVND (reference sequence). CDR3 sequence reads: CASSTAPGQGDEKLFF. CDR3 coding DNA: TGTGCCAGTAGTACCGCCCCGGGACAGGGTGATGAAAAACTGTTTTTT.

The chain links TRBV28 to TRBJ1-5; weak D call: TRBD1 (5 bases). V was pared by 6 bases and J by 3 bases, with 9 bases between. Germline V gene sequence: CDR1 MDHEN, CDR2 SYDVKM. The CDR3 covers 13 residues. This CDR3 reads CASRSRANQPQHF. CDR3 nucleotide sequence: TGTGCCAGCAGGTCCAGGGCCAATCAGCCCCAGCATTTT.

The rearrangement joins TRBV4-2 to TRBJ2-7, with 10 bases fitting TRBD2. CDR3 length: 15 residues. Germline V lookup: CDR1 LGHNA, CDR2 YNFKEQ. The ends lost 5 bases at V and 2 bases at J; junction bases unmatched: 6. This CDR3 reads CASSETSGPTYEQYF. The CDR3 DNA is TGTGCCAGCAGCGAGACTAGCGGGCCCACCTACGAGCAGTACTTC.

The CDR3 DNA reads TGTGCCAGCAGCACCGGAGCTAACTATGGCTACACCTTC. It translates to CASSTGANYGYTF. The rearrangement uses TRBV4-2 and TRBJ1-2; D remains unclear. V was cut by 5 bases and J by 0 bases, with 7 bases left in between. Germline assignment: CDR1 LGHNA and CDR2 YNFKEQ. This CDR3 is built from 13 residues.

This clone came up once. V and J are TRBV27 and TRBJ1-4; D not resolved. Per germline, CDR1 MNHEY and CDR2 SMNVEV (reference sequence). V gave up 6 bases and J gave up 4 bases, with 9 bases separating them. The CDR3 totals 13 residues. CDR3: CASRDRFNEKLFF. In DNA form, the CDR3 reads TGTGCCAGCAGGGACCGATTTAATGAAAAACTGTTTTTT.

The rearrangement links TRBV7-2 to TRBJ2-7; D is possibly TRBD2 (6 bases). In germline, CDR1 is SGHTA, CDR2 FQGNSA. The CDR3 covers 14 residues. With 5 bases removed from V and 2 bases from J, the gap between germline ends came to 13 bases. The CDR3 nucleotides are TGTGCCAGCAGCGTCCGGGACTTAACCTACGAGCAGTACTTC. Translated: CASSVRDLTYEQYF.

V gene TRBV11-1 combines with J gene TRBJ2-3; TRBD2 agrees at 7 bases. This CDR3 has 14 residues. V dropped 4 bases and J dropped 4; count of bases not matched to a gene: 5. Germline values: CDR1 SGHAT, CDR2 FQDESV (reference sequence). The CDR3 DNA reads TGTGCCAGCAGCTCCAGAAGCGGGGCAGATACGCAGTATTTT. Translation: CASSSRSGADTQYF.

The chain links TRBV5-5 to TRBJ1-2; D is possibly TRBD1 (5 bases). V was shortened by 3 bases and J by 2 bases, with 11 bases between the two germline ends. The CDR3 sequence is 14 residues long. Germline-derived CDR1 and CDR2 are SGHKS and YYEKEE (reference sequence). CDR3 sequence reads: CASSSRGINYGYTF. The CDR3 DNA reads TGTGCCAGCAGCTCCCGGGGCATCAACTATGGCTACACCTTC.